This TCR beta chain was retrieved from a study of T cell changes during pregnancy in multiple sclerosis. Assay used: immunoSEQ multiplex PCR; TCRdb lists only in-frame clones, some missing. The sample holds about 41,000 clones; 89% are singletons and the top ten take more than 0.6%. From germline, CDR1 is SGDLS and CDR2 YYNGEE. J lost 6 bases, V lost 3 bases, and 6 bases had no gene match. The CDR3 has 14 amino acids. The chain links TRBV9 to TRBJ2-1; TRBD1 agrees at 7 bases. Here the sequenced sample was CD4+ T cells from peripheral blood mononuclear cells, taken in the first trimester of pregnancy. This sequence was found in a female donor with multiple sclerosis, enrolled in a pregnancy study. Here the CDR3 reads CASSGFRDSNEQFF. The DNA for the CDR3 is TGTGCCAGCAGCGGATTCCGGGACAGCAATGAGCAGTTCTTC.